The 13 T cell receptor beta chains reported below all come from one sample, sequenced in a study of blood T cell repertoires in COVID-19. Produced via immunoSEQ multiplex PCR; TCRdb's table is partial and in-frame only. The repertoire includes more than 250,000 clones, around 90% of them detected once, and around 0.7% sits in the top ten. Sample: peripheral blood. These receptors were obtained from a human donor in a cohort sampled during active COVID-19.

CDR3 in DNA: TGTGCCAGCAGCCACAGACAGGGGACAGATACGCAGTATTTT. Protein product: CASSHRQGTDTQYF. The chain carries TRBV14 and TRBJ2-3; TRBD1 matches 8 bases. Germline V CDR1 and CDR2: SGHDN, FVKESK. V shed 3 bases and J 3 bases; nucleotides not matched to a gene: 2. The CDR3 length is 14 residues.

The chain links TRBV5-1 to TRBJ1-2; D is possibly TRBD1 (5 bases). V was cut by 5 bases and J by 4 bases, with 18 bases left in between. CDR3 length equals 15 residues. The germline V gene encodes CDR1 SGHRS and CDR2 YFSETQ. The CDR3 DNA follows: TGCGCCAGCAGTTTAGGGCAGGGTCGAAGCTATGGCTACACCTTC. It specifies CASSLGQGRSYGYTF.

The chain has TRBV6-2 or TRBV6-3 and TRBJ2-7, with D maybe TRBD1 (6 bases). Germline CDR1 reads MNHEY; CDR2 reads SVGEGT. The CDR3 is 15 amino acids. V lost 0 bases, J lost 6 bases, and 15 bases lay in between. The CDR3 DNA sequence: TGTGCCAGCAGTTACTCGACCAGGGGCCTAGCCGAGCAGTACTTC. It yields the protein CASSYSTRGLAEQYF.

This sequence joins TRBV6-2 or TRBV6-3 and TRBJ2-5; 10 nucleotides line up with TRBD2. J was trimmed by 4 bases and V by 5 bases; bases with no gene match: 7. The germline V gene has CDR1 MNHEY and CDR2 SVGEGT. The length of the CDR3 is 15 residues. The CDR3 DNA sequence: TGTGCCAGCAGTGATTCTAGCGGGAGAGGAGAGACCCAGTACTTC. It specifies CASSDSSGRGETQYF.

The gene calls are TRBV4-1 and TRBJ2-2; 11 bases are shared with TRBD2. J lost 7 bases, V lost 3 bases, and 7 bases had no gene match. Germline V lookup: CDR1 MGHRA, CDR2 YSYEKL. The length of the CDR3 is 16 residues. The chain's CDR3 is CASSQRLAGGSGELFF. The CDR3, as DNA: TGCGCCAGCAGCCAGCGGCTAGCGGGAGGAAGCGGGGAGCTGTTTTTT.

This clone was picked up one time. This chain uses TRBV14 with TRBJ1-1; D perhaps matches TRBD1 (5 bases). The length of the CDR3 is 14 residues. V was trimmed by 1 base and J by 3 bases, leaving 9 bases between them. In germline, CDR1 is SGHDN, CDR2 FVKESK. The CDR3 here is CASSQVRGHTEAFF. As DNA, the CDR3 is TGTGCCAGCAGCCAAGTTAGGGGCCACACTGAAGCTTTCTTT.

This clone has a single count. The V and J genes are TRBV2 and TRBJ1-4; maybe TRBD1 (6 bases). Germline values: CDR1 SNHLY, CDR2 FYNNEI. The CDR3 totals 14 residues. Trimming cost V 5 bases and J 5 bases, with 12 bases left between them. The DNA of the CDR3 is TGTGCCAGCAGTAAAGGGCAGGGGAATGAAAAACTGTTTTTT. It specifies CASSKGQGNEKLFF.

CDR3 region: CSVAQRTSGPYEQYF. The CDR3 nucleotides are TGCAGCGTCGCCCAAAGGACTAGCGGACCCTACGAGCAGTACTTC. The chain employs TRBV29-1 and TRBJ2-7; TRBD2 matches at 10 bases. The CDR3 has 15 residues. CDR1 and CDR2 (germline): SQVTM, ANQGSEA. V was clipped by 6 bases and J by 2 bases; unmatched bases: 10.

The chain is built from TRBV7-2 and TRBJ2-7; 7 nucleotides agree with TRBD1. Unmatched junction bases numbered 11, after V lost 6 bases and J lost 3 bases. The CDR3 extends over 15 amino acids. Germline CDR1 reads SGHTA; CDR2 reads FQGNSA. The CDR3: CASSFTGESVYEQYF. Here the CDR3 DNA reads TGTGCCAGCAGTTTCACAGGGGAATCGGTCTACGAGCAGTACTTC.

The V call is TRBV30, the J call TRBJ1-5, with TRBD1 matching 7 bases. The CDR3 has 15 residues. V lost 0 bases and J lost 5; bases outside the gene matches: 7. Germline assignment: CDR1 GTSNPN and CDR2 SVGIG (reference sequence). CDR3 in amino acids: CAWSVGGTADQPQHF. CDR3 DNA sequence: TGTGCCTGGAGTGTGGGCGGGACAGCCGATCAGCCCCAGCATTTT.

The chain carries TRBV7-8 and TRBJ2-2, with 11 positions matching TRBD2. This CDR3 has 17 amino acids. CDR1 and CDR2 from the germline V gene are SGHVS and FQNEAQ. V gave up 5 bases and J gave up 3 bases; unmatched junction bases: 8. Here the CDR3 DNA reads TGTGCCAGCAGCAGAACTAGCGGGAGTTTTCACACCGGGGAGCTGTTTTTT. It encodes CASSRTSGSFHTGELFF. Full variable domain (remainder filled in from reference TRBV7-8 and TRBJ2-2): GAGVSQSPRYKVAKRGQDVALRCDPISGHVSLFWYQQALGQGPEFLTYFQNEAQLDKSGLPSDRFFAERPEGSVSTLKIQRTQQEDSAVYLCASSRTSGSFHTGELFFGEGSRLTVL.

V gene TRBV18 combines with J gene TRBJ1-6, with 8 positions matching TRBD1. Germline-derived CDR1 and CDR2 are KGHSH and LQKENI. V shed 3 bases, J shed 9 bases, and the junction held 4 bases outside the gene matches. The CDR3 length is 14 residues. CDR3 nucleotide sequence: TGTGCCAGCTCACCGACAGGGGATCTTTCACCCCTCCACTTT. Amino acids: CASSPTGDLSPLHF. Complete variable domain (other parts from reference TRBV18 and TRBJ1-6): NAGVMQNPRHLVRRRGQEARLRCSPMKGHSHVYWYRQLPEEGLKFMVYLQKENIIDESGMPKERFSAEFPKEGPSILRIQQVVRGDSAAYFCASSPTGDLSPLHFGNGTRLTVT.

V and J are TRBV7-8 and TRBJ1-3; D is undetermined. The CDR3 has 15 amino acids. V was clipped by 4 bases and J by 0 bases, with 10 bases between them. Germline V CDR1 and CDR2: SGHVS, FQNEAQ. The CDR3 sequence is CASSSRVFSGNTIYF. CDR3 in DNA: TGTGCCAGCAGCTCGCGGGTCTTCTCTGGAAACACCATATATTTT.